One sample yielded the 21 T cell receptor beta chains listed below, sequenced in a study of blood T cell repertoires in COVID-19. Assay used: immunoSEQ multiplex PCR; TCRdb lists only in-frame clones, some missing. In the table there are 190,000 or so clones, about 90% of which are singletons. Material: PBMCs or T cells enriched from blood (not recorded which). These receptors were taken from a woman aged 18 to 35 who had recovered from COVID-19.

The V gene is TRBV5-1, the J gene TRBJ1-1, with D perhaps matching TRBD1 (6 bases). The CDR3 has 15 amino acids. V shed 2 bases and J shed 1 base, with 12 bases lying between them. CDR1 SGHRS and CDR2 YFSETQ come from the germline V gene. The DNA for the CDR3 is TGCGCCAGCAGCTTAAAGACAGGCTCGAACACTGAAGCTTTCTTT. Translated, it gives CASSLKTGSNTEAFF. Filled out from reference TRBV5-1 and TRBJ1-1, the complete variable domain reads KAGVTQTPRYLIKTRGQQVTLSCSPISGHRSVSWYQQTPGQGLQFLFEYFSETQRNKGNFPGRFSGRQFSNSRSEMNVSTLELGDSALYLCASSLKTGSNTEAFFGQGTRLTVV.

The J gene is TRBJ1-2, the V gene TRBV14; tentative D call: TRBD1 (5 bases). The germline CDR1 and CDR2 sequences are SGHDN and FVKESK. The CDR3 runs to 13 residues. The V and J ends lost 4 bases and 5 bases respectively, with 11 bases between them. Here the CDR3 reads CASSPGTEYGYTF. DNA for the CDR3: TGTGCCAGCAGCCCTGGGACTGAGTATGGCTACACCTTC.

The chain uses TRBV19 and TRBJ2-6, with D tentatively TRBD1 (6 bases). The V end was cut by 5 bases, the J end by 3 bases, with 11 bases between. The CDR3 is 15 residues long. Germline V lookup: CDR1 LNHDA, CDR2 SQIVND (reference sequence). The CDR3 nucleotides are TGTGCCAGTAGTGTACAGGGTTATGGGGCCAACGTCCTGACTTTC. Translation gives CASSVQGYGANVLTF.

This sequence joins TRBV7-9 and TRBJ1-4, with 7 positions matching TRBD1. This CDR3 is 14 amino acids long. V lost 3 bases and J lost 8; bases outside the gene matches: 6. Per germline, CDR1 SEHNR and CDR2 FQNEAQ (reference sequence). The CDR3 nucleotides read TGTGCCAGCAGCTTTTCCTTGGACAGGGAAAAACTGTTTTTT. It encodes CASSFSLDREKLFF.

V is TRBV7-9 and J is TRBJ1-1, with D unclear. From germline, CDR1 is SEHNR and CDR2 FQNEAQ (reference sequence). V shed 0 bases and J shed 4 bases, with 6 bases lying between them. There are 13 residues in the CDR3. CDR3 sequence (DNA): TGTGCCAGCAGCTTAGCCCCGGGCACTGAAGCTTTCTTT. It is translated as CASSLAPGTEAFF.

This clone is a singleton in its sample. CDR3 in DNA: TGTGCCGCCCGGGGGTTGGAGGGGAACACTGAAGCTTTCTTT. Its protein product is CAARGLEGNTEAFF. The chain has TRBV19 and TRBJ1-1, with D possibly matching TRBD1 (5 bases). The germline CDR1 and CDR2 sequences are LNHDA and SQIVND (reference sequence). This CDR3 has 14 residues. The V end lost 11 bases, the J end lost 1 base, and 17 bases lay between the germline ends. The variable domain in full, with the rest retrieved from reference TRBV19 and TRBJ1-1, is DGGITQSPKYLFRKEGQNVTLSCEQNLNHDAMYWYRQDPGQGLRLIYYSQIVNDFQKGDIAEGYSVSREKKESFPLTVTSAQKNPTAFYLCAARGLEGNTEAFFGQGTRLTVV.

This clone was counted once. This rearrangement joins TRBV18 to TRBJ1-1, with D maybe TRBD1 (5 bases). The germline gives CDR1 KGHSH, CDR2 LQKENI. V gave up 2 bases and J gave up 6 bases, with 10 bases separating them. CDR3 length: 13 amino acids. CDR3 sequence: CASSPVAGSEAFF. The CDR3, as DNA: TGTGCCAGCTCACCAGTGGCAGGGTCTGAAGCTTTCTTT.

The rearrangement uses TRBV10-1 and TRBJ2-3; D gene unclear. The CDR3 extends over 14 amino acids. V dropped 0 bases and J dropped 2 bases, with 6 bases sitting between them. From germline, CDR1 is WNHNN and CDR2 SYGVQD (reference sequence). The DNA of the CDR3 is TGCGCCAGCAGTGAGTCTGACAACACAGATACGCAGTATTTT. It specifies CASSESDNTDTQYF.

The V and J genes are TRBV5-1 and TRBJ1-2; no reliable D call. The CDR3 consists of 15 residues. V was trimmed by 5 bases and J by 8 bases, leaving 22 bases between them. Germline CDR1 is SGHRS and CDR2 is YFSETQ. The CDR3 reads CASSPLTGRLDGYTF. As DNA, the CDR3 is TGCGCCAGCAGTCCCCTAACTGGGAGGTTGGACGGCTACACCTTC.

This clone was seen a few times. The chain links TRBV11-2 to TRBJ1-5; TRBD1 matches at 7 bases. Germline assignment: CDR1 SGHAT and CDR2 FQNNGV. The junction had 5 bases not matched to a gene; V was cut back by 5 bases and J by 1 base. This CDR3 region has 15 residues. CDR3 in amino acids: CASSPGTASNQPQHF. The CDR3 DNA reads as TGTGCCAGCAGCCCCGGGACAGCAAGCAATCAGCCCCAGCATTTT.

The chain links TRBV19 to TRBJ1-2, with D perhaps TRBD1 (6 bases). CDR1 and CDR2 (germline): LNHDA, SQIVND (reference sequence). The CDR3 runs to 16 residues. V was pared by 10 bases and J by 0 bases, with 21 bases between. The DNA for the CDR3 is TGTGCCACCAAGAGGGGGTCAGGGCTCGCTAACTATGGCTACACCTTC. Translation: CATKRGSGLANYGYTF.

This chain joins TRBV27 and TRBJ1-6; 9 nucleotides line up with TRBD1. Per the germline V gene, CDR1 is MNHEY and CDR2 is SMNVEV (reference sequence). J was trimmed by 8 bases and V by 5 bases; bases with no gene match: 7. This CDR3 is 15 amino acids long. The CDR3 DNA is TGTGCCAGCAGTCCAGGGACAGGGAGTTATTCACCCCTCCACTTT. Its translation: CASSPGTGSYSPLHF.

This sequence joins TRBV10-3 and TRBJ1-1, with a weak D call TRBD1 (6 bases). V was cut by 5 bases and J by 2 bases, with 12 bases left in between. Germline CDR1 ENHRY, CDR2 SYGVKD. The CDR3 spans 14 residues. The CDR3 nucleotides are TGTGCCATCAGTTTCGACAGGATTAACACTGAAGCTTTCTTT. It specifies CAISFDRINTEAFF.

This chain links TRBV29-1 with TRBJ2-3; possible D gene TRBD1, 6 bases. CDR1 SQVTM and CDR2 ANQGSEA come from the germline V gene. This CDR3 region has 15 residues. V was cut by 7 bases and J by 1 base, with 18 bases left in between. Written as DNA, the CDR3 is TGCAGCGCCAACAACCCGGGACACCGCACAGATACGCAGTATTTT. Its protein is CSANNPGHRTDTQYF.

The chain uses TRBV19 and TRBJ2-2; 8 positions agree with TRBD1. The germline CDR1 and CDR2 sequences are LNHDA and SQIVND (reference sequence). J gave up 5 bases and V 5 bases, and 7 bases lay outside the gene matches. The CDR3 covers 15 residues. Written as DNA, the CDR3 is TGTGCCAGTAGTTTTTCACAGGGGGGAACCGGGGAGCTGTTTTTT. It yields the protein CASSFSQGGTGELFF.

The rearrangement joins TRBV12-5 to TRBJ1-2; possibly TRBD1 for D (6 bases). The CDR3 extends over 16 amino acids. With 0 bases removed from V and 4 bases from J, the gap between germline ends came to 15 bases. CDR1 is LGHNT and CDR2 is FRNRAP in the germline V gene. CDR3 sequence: CASGLVSSGDSYGYTF. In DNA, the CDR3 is TGTGCTAGTGGTTTGGTTAGTTCAGGGGATTCCTATGGCTACACCTTC.

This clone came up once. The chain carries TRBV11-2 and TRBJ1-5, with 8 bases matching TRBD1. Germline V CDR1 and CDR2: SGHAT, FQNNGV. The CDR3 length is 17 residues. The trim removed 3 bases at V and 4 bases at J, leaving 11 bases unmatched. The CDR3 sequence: CASSLGDDRGWNQPQHF. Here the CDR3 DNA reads TGTGCCAGCAGCTTGGGGGATGACAGGGGTTGGAATCAGCCCCAGCATTTT.

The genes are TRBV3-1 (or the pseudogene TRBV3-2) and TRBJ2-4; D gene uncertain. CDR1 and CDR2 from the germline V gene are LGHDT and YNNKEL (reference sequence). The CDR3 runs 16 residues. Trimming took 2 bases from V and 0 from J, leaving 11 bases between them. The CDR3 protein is CASSQSALLAKNIQYF. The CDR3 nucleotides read TGTGCCAGCAGCCAAAGCGCCTTGCTAGCCAAAAACATTCAGTACTTC.

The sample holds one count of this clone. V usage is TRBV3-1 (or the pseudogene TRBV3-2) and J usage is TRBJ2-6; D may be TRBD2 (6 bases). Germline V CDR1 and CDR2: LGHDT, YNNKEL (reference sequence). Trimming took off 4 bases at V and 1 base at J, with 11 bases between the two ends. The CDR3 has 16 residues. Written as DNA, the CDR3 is TGTGCCAGCAGCCGCGGGACTCAGTCTGGGGCCAACGTCCTGACTTTC. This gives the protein CASSRGTQSGANVLTF.

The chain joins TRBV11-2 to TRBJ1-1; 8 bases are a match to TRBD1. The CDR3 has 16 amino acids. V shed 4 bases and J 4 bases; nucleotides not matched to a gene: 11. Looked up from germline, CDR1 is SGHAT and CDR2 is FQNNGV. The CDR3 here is CASSSVRDRGPTEAFF. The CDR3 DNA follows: TGTGCCAGCAGCTCCGTGCGAGACAGGGGCCCCACTGAAGCTTTCTTT.

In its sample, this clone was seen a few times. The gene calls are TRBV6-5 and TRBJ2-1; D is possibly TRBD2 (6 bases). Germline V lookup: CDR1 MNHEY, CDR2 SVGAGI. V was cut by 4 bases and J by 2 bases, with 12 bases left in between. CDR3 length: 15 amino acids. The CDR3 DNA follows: TGTGCCAGCAGTTTGCGGGAAAGTGCCTACAATGAGCAGTTCTTC. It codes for CASSLRESAYNEQFF.